This T cell receptor (beta chain) came from a study of blood T cells in healthy people across ages. The CDR3 is made up of 14 amino acids. V gave up 10 bases and J gave up 3 bases; unmatched junction bases: 10. CDR1 and CDR2 from the germline V gene are ENHRY and SYGVKD. A second PCR of 7 to 11 cycles used a sample-barcoded 5' primer and a J-beta primer mix. Each cDNA molecule was tagged by a template-switch adaptor with 12 random nucleotides. TCRdb processed the 5' RACE reads anew with MiXCR; each CDR3 protein has one entry. The table records about 720,000 distinct CDR3 sequences, just under 25% of them present only once. Another study also made use of these data, one on T cells of mothers and their children.

The gene calls are TRBV10-3 and TRBJ2-7; 9 bases are shared with TRBD1. This TCR was recovered from a boy younger than 18 in good health. The specimen sequenced was blood. CDR3 sequence: CATGTGTVNYEQYF. The CDR3, as DNA: TGTGCCACCGGGACAGGGACGGTGAACTACGAGCAGTACTTC.